Below, 9 T cell receptor beta chains from the same sample are listed, as sequenced in a study of CD8+ T cells in alopecia areata. Treatment given: oral pan-JAK inhibitor, 5-10 mg twice daily. Extracted RNA was reverse transcribed, and the resulting cDNA served as sequencing template. Clones were sequenced by immunoSEQ multiplex PCR, and TCRdb holds only the in-frame ones, with some missing. This sample yields more than 150,000 clones, of which 45% to 75% are seen a single time; around 3% belongs to the top ten. The sample was CD4+ T cells sorted from blood, taken at week 4, from a patient treated with tofacitinib. The receptors shown here come from a human donor with alopecia areata.

The V and J genes are TRBV9 and TRBJ2-2; 7 bases are shared with TRBD1. The junction had 6 bases not matched to a gene; V was cut back by 0 bases and J by 7 bases. The CDR3 is 15 amino acids. Germline CDR1 and CDR2: SGDLS and YYNGEE. CDR3 nucleotides: TGTGCCAGCAGCGTAGTGGACAGGCACAACGGGGAGCTGTTTTTT. This sequence encodes CASSVVDRHNGELFF. Looking up the rest from reference TRBV9 and TRBJ2-2 gives the full variable domain: DSGVTQTPKHLITATGQRVTLRCSPRSGDLSVYWYQQSLDQGLQFLIQYYNGEERAKGNILERFSAQQFPDLHSELNLSSLELGDSALYFCASSVVDRHNGELFFGEGSRLTVL.

Here the CDR3 reads CSVEISRVETQYF. The CDR3 nucleotides read TGCAGCGTTGAGATTAGCAGGGTAGAGACCCAGTACTTC. The chain uses TRBV29-1 and TRBJ2-5; a weak D match, TRBD1 (5 bases). CDR3 length: 13 amino acids. The ends were cut back, 3 bases at V and 4 bases at J, with 12 bases in the middle. Germline assignment: CDR1 SQVTM and CDR2 ANQGSEA.

This clone was detected only a few times. This chain uses TRBV29-1 with TRBJ1-2, with TRBD1 as a possible D gene (5 bases). Germline-derived CDR1 and CDR2 are SQVTM and ANQGSEA. V gave up 7 bases and J gave up 2 bases, with 11 bases separating them. This CDR3 contains 12 residues. The CDR3, as DNA: TGCAGCGCCGGGGCGGGGAACTATGGCTACACCTTC. Encoded protein: CSAGAGNYGYTF.

This sequence joins TRBV29-1 and TRBJ2-3, with D unresolved. CDR3 length: 13 residues. Germline values: CDR1 SQVTM, CDR2 ANQGSEA. Trimming removed 6 bases at V and 6 bases at J, with 16 bases between. DNA for the CDR3: TGCAGCGTCCTCGGCCGAGGAAGGGATACGCAGTATTTT. Its translation: CSVLGRGRDTQYF.

The genes are TRBV6-1 and TRBJ2-5; no firm D call. The CDR3 is made up of 13 amino acids. Trimming removed 10 bases at V and 1 base at J, with 13 bases between. Germline assignment: CDR1 MNHNS and CDR2 SASEGT. CDR3 bases: TGTGCCACCGAAGGTAGCCCCCAAGAGACCCAGTACTTC. Translating gives CATEGSPQETQYF.

The V and J genes are TRBV7-2 and TRBJ2-1, with D perhaps matching TRBD1 (6 bases). This CDR3 is 14 amino acids long. CDR1 is SGHTA and CDR2 is FQGNSA in the germline V gene. With 5 bases removed from V and 2 bases from J, the gap between germline ends came to 10 bases. CDR3 sequence reads: CASSPDRAYNEQFF. DNA of the CDR3: TGTGCCAGCAGCCCGGACAGAGCCTACAATGAGCAGTTCTTC.

The gene calls are TRBV5-1 and TRBJ1-2; D perhaps matches TRBD1 (6 bases). Trimming left V 5 bases short and J 3 bases short, with 17 bases between. Germline CDR1 is SGHRS and CDR2 is YFSETQ. The CDR3 spans 15 residues. The CDR3 here is CASRPGQPPDYGYTF. CDR3 nucleotides: TGCGCCAGCAGACCCGGACAGCCGCCGGACTATGGCTACACCTTC.

The table lists this clone with a few counts. The CDR3 region has the DNA TGTGCCAGCAGCCGCGGACAGTCCTGGGAAGCTTTCTTT. Its protein product is CASSRGQSWEAFF. This sequence joins TRBV28 and TRBJ1-1, with TRBD1 as a possible D gene (6 bases). V lost 6 bases to trimming and J lost 8 bases, with 16 bases between them. The CDR3 loop spans 13 amino acids. Germline V CDR1 and CDR2: MDHEN, SYDVKM. The full variable domain, in which reference TRBV28 and TRBJ1-1 provide the parts outside the CDR3, is DVKVTQSSRYLVKRTGEKVFLECVQDMDHENMFWYRQDPGLGLRLIYFSYDVKMKEKGDIPEGYSVSREKKERFSLILESASTNQTSMYLCASSRGQSWEAFFGQGTRLTVV.

This clone was observed a few times. The chain carries TRBV23-1 and TRBJ2-2, with 8 bases identical to TRBD1. TRBV23-1 is reported as an ORF; its role is uncertain. This CDR3 is built from 16 residues. V shed 8 bases and J 2 bases; nucleotides not matched to a gene: 10. CDR3: CASAPGGWGNTGELFF. CDR3 in DNA: TGCGCCAGCGCTCCAGGGGGCTGGGGCAACACCGGGGAGCTGTTTTTT.